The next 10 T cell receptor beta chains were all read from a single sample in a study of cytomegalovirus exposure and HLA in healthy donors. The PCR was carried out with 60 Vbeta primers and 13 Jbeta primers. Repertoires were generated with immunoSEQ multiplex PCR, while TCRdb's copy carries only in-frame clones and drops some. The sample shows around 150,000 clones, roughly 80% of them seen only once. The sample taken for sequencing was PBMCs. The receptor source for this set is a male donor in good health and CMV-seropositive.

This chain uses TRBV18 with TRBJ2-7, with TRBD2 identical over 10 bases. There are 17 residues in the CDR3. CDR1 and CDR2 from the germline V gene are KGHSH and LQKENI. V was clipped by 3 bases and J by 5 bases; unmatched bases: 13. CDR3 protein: CASSPSGGAGGQNEQYF. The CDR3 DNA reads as TGTGCCAGCTCACCCTCTGGTGGAGCGGGGGGGCAGAACGAGCAGTACTTC.

CDR3 nucleotides: TGCGCCAGCAGCTTGGGGGGGGTGACAGGGCCTAATGAAAAACTGTTTTTT. Translated, it gives CASSLGGVTGPNEKLFF. V usage is TRBV5-1 and J usage is TRBJ1-4; TRBD1 matches 7 bases. Trimming removed 0 bases from V and 3 bases from J; junction bases left unmatched: 8. Germline V gene data show CDR1 as SGHRS and CDR2 as YFSETQ. This CDR3 contains 17 residues.

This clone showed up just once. CDR3 in amino acids: CASSLGAASGVLEQYF. The CDR3 nucleotides read TGTGCCAGCAGCTTAGGAGCTGCGAGCGGGGTATTGGAGCAGTACTTC. V usage is TRBV7-6 and J usage is TRBJ2-7, with TRBD2 matching 7 bases. The CDR3 consists of 16 residues. After removal of 1 base from V and 7 bases from J, the junction contained 13 bases not matched to a gene. Germline CDR1 SGHVS, CDR2 FNYEAQ. Combining the CDR3 with reference TRBV7-6 and TRBJ2-7 gives the whole variable domain GAGVSQSPRYKVTKRGQDVALRCDPISGHVSLYWYRQALGQGPEFLTYFNYEAQQDKSGLPNDRFSAERPEGSISTLTIQRTEQRDSAMYRCASSLGAASGVLEQYFGPGTRLTVT.

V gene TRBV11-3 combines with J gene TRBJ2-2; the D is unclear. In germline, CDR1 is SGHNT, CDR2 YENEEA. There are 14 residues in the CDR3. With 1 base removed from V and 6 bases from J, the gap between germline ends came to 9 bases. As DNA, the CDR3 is TGTGCCAGCAGCTTAGTCACAGTTCCCGGGGAGCTGTTTTTT. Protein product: CASSLVTVPGELFF.

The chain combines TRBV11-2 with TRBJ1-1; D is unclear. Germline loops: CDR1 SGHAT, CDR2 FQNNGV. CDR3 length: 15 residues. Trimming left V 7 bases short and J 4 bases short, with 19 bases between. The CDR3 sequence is CASKRAGSRTTEAFF. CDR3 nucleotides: TGTGCCAGCAAACGGGCGGGCAGTAGGACCACTGAAGCTTTCTTT.

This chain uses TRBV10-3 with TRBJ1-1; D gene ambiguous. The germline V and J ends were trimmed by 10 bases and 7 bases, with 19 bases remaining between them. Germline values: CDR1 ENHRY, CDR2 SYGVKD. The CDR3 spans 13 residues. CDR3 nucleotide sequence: TGTGCCACTGGCACAACGGGATCCAGTGAAGCTTTCTTT. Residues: CATGTTGSSEAFF.

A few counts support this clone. Here the CDR3 reads CASSQRTSGSEQFF. CDR3 DNA: TGCGCCAGCAGCCAAAGGACTAGCGGGAGTGAGCAGTTCTTC. The V gene is TRBV4-3, the J gene TRBJ2-1; 13 nucleotides agree with TRBD2. CDR1 and CDR2 from the germline V gene are LGHNA and YSLEER. V gave up 2 bases and J gave up 9 bases; unmatched junction bases: 1. The CDR3 contains 14 residues.

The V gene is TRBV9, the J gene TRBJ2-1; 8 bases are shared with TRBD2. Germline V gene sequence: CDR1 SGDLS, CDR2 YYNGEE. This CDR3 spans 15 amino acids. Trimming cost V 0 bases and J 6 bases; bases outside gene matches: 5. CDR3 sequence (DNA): TGTGCCAGCAGCGTAGTGGGGACTAGATCCAATGAGCAGTTCTTC. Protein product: CASSVVGTRSNEQFF.

DNA for the CDR3: TGTGCCAGCTCACCACGGGTAGCTTTCCCACCGCCGGGACATAACTATGGCTACACCTTC. This gives the protein CASSPRVAFPPPGHNYGYTF. The V gene is TRBV18, the J gene TRBJ1-2, with a possible D match to TRBD1 (6 bases). Per germline, CDR1 KGHSH and CDR2 LQKENI. V was trimmed by 1 base and J by 1 base, leaving 25 bases between them. CDR3 size: 20 residues.

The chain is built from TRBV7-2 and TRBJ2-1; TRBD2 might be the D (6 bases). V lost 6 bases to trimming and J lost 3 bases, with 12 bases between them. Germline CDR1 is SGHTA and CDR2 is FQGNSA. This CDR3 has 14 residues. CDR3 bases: TGTGCCAGCAGGCGGGGCGGGGACTACAATGAGCAGTTCTTC. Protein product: CASRRGGDYNEQFF.